This TCR beta chain was identified during a study of shared clonotypes between healthy human individuals. With regard to this clone: Its target is unknown.

Some clones are missing from TCRdb's copy, which holds only in-frame ones; the method was immunoSEQ multiplex PCR. The sample carries 150,000 to 200,000 clones, around 93% recorded once. V lost 5 bases and J lost 3, with 11 bases in between. Looked up from germline, CDR1 is SQVTM and CDR2 is ANQGSEA. The CDR3 spans 12 residues. General observations from the study: The study's rarefaction showed incomplete sorted-subset sequencing despite large depth. Naive subsets generally had larger estimated richness than memory subsets.

This sequence originates from a woman under 40 in good health. Sequencing was carried out using naive CD4+ T cells sorted from blood. Subset denoted: CD45RA+ positively selected. V gene TRBV29-1 combines with J gene TRBJ2-7; D may match TRBD1 or TRBD2 (6 bases each). For the CDR3, the DNA is TGCAGCGTTCGGACAGCGGGCTACGAGCAGTACTTC. It specifies CSVRTAGYEQYF.